These 6 T cell receptor beta chains share one sample of origin, sequenced in a study of T cell responses to AZD1222 COVID-19 vaccine. The data were produced by immunoSEQ multiplex PCR, yet TCRdb's version contains in-frame clones alone and is incomplete. This sample has around 80,000 clones; 90% occur once, and the top ten carry around 4.9%. The material was peripheral blood, obtained on day 0 of AZD1222 vaccination. The receptors were sampled from an adult in good health.

The J gene is TRBJ1-5, the V gene TRBV11-2; unclear D gene. The germline V gene encodes CDR1 SGHAT and CDR2 FQNNGV. V lost 1 base, J lost 3 bases, and 10 bases lay in between. CDR3 length equals 15 residues. Here the CDR3 reads CASSLGGGPNQPQHF. The CDR3 nucleotides are TGTGCCAGCAGCTTAGGAGGTGGGCCCAATCAGCCCCAGCATTTT.

The CDR3 DNA follows: TGTGCCAGCAGCTTGGAACCGAGAAACATTCAGTACTTC. This codes for CASSLEPRNIQYF. The chain links TRBV5-4 to TRBJ2-4; D remains unclear. The germline V gene has CDR1 SGHNT and CDR2 YYREEE (reference sequence). Trimming removed 0 bases at V and 6 bases at J, with 7 bases between. The CDR3 loop spans 13 amino acids.

The chain carries TRBV7-8 and TRBJ2-7; no definite D call. CDR3 length: 14 residues. Per germline, CDR1 SGHVS and CDR2 FQNEAQ. V was trimmed by 1 base and J by 3 bases, leaving 10 bases between them. The CDR3 nucleotides are TGTGCCAGCAGCTTAGGCTCCAGAATCTACGAGCAGTACTTC. Translation: CASSLGSRIYEQYF.

The rearrangement links TRBV5-1 to TRBJ2-3, with 10 nucleotides matching TRBD1. The germline V gene has CDR1 SGHRS and CDR2 YFSETQ. The CDR3 spans 15 residues. The trim removed 3 bases at V and 3 bases at J, leaving 4 bases unmatched. The CDR3 nucleotides read TGCGCCAGCAGCTCGGGACAGGGGAAGACAGATACGCAGTATTTT. Amino acid sequence: CASSSGQGKTDTQYF. The variable domain in full, with the rest retrieved from reference TRBV5-1 and TRBJ2-3, is KAGVTQTPRYLIKTRGQQVTLSCSPISGHRSVSWYQQTPGQGLQFLFEYFSETQRNKGNFPGRFSGRQFSNSRSEMNVSTLELGDSALYLCASSSGQGKTDTQYFGPGTRLTVL.

V gene TRBV6-2 or TRBV6-3 combines with J gene TRBJ1-1; D is ambiguous. From germline, CDR1 is MNHEY and CDR2 SVGEGT. V was shortened by 5 bases and J by 7 bases, with 17 bases between the two germline ends. The CDR3 has 14 residues. The CDR3 reads CASSTIGVGYEAFF. CDR3 DNA: TGTGCCAGCAGTACCATAGGCGTGGGATATGAAGCTTTCTTT.

The genes are TRBV2 and TRBJ1-1; 7 bases are shared with TRBD1. V lost 8 bases and J lost 0; bases outside the gene matches: 15. Germline assignment: CDR1 SNHLY and CDR2 FYNNEI. This CDR3 spans 17 amino acids. The CDR3 sequence is CASPPRGAGSMNTEAFF. The CDR3 bases are TGTGCCAGCCCTCCCAGGGGGGCAGGGAGCATGAACACTGAAGCTTTCTTT.